This paragraph reports one T cell receptor beta chain. This record comes from a study of early T cells in non-severe SARS-CoV-2 infection. The protocol attached unique molecular identifiers to individual cDNA molecules. MiXCR, run by TCRdb on the 5' RACE reads, gives a single entry per CDR3 protein. This sample has roughly 100,000 distinct CDR3 sequences, with approximately 15% found just once. This receptor was identified in an adult who was a healthcare worker with PCR-confirmed SARS-CoV-2 infection or an uninfected control (not recorded which). The sequencing input was whole blood.

CDR3 sequence reads: CASSQDWAAEQYF. The DNA for the CDR3 is TGTGCCAGCAGCCAAGATTGGGCAGCCGAGCAGTACTTC. The chain links TRBV3-1 to TRBJ2-7, with D hard to call. This CDR3 region has 13 residues. CDR1 and CDR2 from the germline V gene are LGHDT and YNNKEL (reference sequence). V was trimmed by 0 bases and J by 6 bases, leaving 9 bases between them.